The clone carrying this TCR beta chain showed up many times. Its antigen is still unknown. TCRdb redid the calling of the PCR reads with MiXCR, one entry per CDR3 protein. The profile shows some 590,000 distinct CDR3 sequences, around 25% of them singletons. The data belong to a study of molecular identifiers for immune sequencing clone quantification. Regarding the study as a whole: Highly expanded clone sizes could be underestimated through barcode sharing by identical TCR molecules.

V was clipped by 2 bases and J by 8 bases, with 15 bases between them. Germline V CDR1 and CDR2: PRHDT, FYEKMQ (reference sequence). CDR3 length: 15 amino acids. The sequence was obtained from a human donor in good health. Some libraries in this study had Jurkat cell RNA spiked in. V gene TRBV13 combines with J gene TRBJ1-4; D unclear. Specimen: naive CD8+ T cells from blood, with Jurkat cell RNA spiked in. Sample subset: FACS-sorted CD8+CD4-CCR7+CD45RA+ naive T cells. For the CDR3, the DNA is TGTGCCAGCAGCTTATCCGGTCACGAGGAGGAAAAACTGTTTTTT. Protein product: CASSLSGHEEEKLFF. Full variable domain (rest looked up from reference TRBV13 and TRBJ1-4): AAGVIQSPRHLIKEKRETATLKCYPIPRHDTVYWYQQGPGQDPQFLISFYEKMQSDKGSIPDRFSAQQFSDYHSELNMSSLELGDSALYFCASSLSGHEEEKLFFGSGTQLSVL.